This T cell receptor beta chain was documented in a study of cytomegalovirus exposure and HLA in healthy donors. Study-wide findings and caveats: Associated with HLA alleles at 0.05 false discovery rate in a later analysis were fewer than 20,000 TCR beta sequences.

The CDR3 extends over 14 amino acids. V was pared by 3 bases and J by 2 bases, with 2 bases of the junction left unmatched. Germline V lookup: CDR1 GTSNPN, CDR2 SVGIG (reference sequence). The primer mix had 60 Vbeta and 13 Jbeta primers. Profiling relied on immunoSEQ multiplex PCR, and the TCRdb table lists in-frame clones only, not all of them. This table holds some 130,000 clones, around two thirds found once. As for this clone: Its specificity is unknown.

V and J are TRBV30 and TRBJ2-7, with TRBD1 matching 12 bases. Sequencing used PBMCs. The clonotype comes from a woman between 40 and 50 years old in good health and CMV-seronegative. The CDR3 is CAWSRDRGPYEQYF. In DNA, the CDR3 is TGTGCCTGGAGCCGGGACAGGGGGCCCTACGAGCAGTACTTC.